This T cell receptor (beta chain) was observed in a study of blood T cell repertoires in COVID-19. The germline gives CDR1 MNHNS, CDR2 SASEGT. This CDR3 is built from 15 residues. With 5 bases removed from V and 10 bases from J, the gap between germline ends came to 21 bases. Repertoires were generated with immunoSEQ multiplex PCR, while TCRdb's copy carries only in-frame clones and drops some. The sample has some 200,000 clones; roughly 90% are singletons. Sequencing used peripheral blood. This TCR was sampled from a man between 50 and 59 years old with acute or convalescent COVID-19. The chain carries TRBV6-1 and TRBJ1-5, with D unclear. The CDR3 here is CASSLATAGQSPQHF. CDR3 DNA sequence: TGTGCCAGCAGTTTGGCGACGGCGGGCCAATCACCCCAGCATTTT.